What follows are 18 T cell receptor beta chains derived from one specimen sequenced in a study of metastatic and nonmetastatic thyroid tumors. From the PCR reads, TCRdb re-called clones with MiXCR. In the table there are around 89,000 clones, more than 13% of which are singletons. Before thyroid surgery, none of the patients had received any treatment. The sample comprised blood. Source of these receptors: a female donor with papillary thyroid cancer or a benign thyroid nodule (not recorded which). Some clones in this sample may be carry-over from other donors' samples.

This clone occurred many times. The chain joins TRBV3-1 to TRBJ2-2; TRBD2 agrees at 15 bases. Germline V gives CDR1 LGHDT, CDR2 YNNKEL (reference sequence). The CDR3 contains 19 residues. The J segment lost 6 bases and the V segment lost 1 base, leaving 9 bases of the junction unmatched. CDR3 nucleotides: TGTGCCAGCAGCCAAGCCGGACTAGCGGGGGGGCCTCGGGCCGGGGAGCTGTTTTTT. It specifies CASSQAGLAGGPRAGELFF.

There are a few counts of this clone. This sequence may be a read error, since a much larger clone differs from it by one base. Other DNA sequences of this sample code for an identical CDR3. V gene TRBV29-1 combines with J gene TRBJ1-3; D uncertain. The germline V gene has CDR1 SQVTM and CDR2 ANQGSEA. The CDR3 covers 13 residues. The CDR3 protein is CSVEADSGNTIYF. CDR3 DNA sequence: TGCAGCGTTGAAGCTGACTCTGGAAACACAATATATTTT.

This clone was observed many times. CDR3 in amino acids: CASSYSLDSHGLGYQPQHF. The CDR3 nucleotides read TGTGCCAGCAGTTACTCACTCGACAGTCACGGGTTGGGTTATCAGCCCCAGCATTTT. The J gene is TRBJ1-5, the V gene TRBV6-2 or TRBV6-3, with D possibly TRBD1 on 5 matching bases. V was pared by 0 bases and J by 5 bases, with 23 bases between. The CDR3 totals 19 residues. Germline CDR1 MNHEY, CDR2 SVGEGT.

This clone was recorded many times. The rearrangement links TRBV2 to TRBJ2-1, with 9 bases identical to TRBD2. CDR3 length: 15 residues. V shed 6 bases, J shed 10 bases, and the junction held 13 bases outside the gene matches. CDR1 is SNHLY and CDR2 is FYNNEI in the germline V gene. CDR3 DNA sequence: TGTGCCAGCAGCGCCGGACTAGCGCCCCACGGGGAGCAGTTCTTC. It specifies CASSAGLAPHGEQFF. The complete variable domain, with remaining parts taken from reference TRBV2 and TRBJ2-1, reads EPEVTQTPSHQVTQMGQEVILRCVPISNHLYFYWYRQILGQKVEFLVSFYNNEISEKSEIFDDQFSVERPDGSNFTLKIRSTKLEDSAMYFCASSAGLAPHGEQFFGPGTRLTVL.

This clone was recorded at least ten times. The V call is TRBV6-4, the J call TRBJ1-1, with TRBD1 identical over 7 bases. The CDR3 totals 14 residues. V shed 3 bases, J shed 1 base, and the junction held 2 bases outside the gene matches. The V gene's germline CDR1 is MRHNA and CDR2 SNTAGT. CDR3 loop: CASSENRGNTEAFF. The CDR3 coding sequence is TGTGCCAGCAGTGAGAACAGGGGGAACACTGAAGCTTTCTTT.

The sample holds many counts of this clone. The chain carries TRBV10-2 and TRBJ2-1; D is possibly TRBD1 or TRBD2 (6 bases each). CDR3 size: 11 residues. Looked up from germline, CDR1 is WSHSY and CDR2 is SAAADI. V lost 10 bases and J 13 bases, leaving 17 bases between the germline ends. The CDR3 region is CATKHGGDQFF. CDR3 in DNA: TGCGCCACTAAGCACGGGGGCGACCAGTTCTTC.

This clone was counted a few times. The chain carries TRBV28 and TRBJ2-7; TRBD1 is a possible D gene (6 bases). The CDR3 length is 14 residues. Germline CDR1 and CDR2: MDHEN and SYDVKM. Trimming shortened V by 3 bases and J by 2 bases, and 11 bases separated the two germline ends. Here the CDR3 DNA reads TGTGCCAGCAGTTTCCTGGACAGAACCTACGAGCAGTACTTC. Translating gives CASSFLDRTYEQYF.

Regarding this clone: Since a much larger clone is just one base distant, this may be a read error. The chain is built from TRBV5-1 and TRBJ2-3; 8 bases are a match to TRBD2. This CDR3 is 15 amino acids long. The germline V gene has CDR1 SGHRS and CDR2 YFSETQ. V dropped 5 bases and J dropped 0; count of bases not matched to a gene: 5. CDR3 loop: CASRLSGGSTDTQYF. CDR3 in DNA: TGCGCCAGCAGATTATCGGGGGGGAGCACAGATACGCAGTATTTT.

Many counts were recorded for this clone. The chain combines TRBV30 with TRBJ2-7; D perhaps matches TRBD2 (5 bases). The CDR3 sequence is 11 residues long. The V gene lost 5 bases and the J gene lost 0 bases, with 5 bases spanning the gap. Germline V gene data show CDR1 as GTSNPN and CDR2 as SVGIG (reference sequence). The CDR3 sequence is CAWGSSYEQYF. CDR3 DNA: TGTGCCTGGGGGAGCTCCTACGAGCAGTACTTC.

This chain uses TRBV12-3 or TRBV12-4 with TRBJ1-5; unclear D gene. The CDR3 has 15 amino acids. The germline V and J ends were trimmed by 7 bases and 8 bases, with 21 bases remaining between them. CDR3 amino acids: CASIFSTGGVEPQHF. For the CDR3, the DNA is TGTGCCAGCATTTTCTCGACGGGTGGTGTTGAGCCCCAGCATTTT.

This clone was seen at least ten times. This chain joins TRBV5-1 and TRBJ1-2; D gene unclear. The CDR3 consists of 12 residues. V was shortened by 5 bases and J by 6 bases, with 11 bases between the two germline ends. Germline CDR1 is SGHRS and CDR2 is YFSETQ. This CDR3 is CASREELDGYTF. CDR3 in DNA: TGCGCCAGCAGAGAAGAATTAGATGGCTACACCTTC.

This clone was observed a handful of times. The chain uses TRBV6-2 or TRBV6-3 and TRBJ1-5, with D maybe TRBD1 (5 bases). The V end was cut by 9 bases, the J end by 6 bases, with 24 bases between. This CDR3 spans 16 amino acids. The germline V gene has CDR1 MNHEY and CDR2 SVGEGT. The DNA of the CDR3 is TGTGCCAGTATCCCAAGCGGGGGGATCGGTGGTCAGCCCCAGCATTTT. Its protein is CASIPSGGIGGQPQHF.

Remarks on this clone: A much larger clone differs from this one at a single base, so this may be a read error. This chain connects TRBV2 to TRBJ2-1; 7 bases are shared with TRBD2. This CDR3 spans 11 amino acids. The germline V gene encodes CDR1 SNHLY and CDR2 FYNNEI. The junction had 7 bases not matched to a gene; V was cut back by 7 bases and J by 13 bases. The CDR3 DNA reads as TGTGCCAGCATTCCCGGGACTACTCAGTTCTTC. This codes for CASIPGTTQFF.

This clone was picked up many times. The CDR3 here is CASSFTPGQAVWEQYF. In nucleotides, the CDR3 is TGCGCCAGCAGCTTCACTCCGGGACAGGCTGTATGGGAGCAGTACTTC. This chain uses TRBV5-1 with TRBJ2-7, with 8 positions matching TRBD1. This CDR3 spans 16 amino acids. CDR1 and CDR2 (germline): SGHRS, YFSETQ. The V and J ends lost 2 bases and 7 bases, in that order; junction bases with no gene match: 14.

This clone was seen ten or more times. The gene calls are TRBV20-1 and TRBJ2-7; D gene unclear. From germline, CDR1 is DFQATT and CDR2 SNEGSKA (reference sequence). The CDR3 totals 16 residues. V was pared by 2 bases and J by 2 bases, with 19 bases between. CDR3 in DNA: TGCAGTGCTAGACTGGCAGTAGGGCAGGACCCCTACGAGCAGTACTTC. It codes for CSARLAVGQDPYEQYF.

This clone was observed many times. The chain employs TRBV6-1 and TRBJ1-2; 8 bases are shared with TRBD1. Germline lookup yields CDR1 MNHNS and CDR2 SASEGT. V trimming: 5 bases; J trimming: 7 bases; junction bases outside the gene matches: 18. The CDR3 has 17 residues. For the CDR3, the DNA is TGTGCCAGCAGTTCATCGACGGGACAGGTCATGTGGGGTGGCTACACCTTC. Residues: CASSSSTGQVMWGGYTF.

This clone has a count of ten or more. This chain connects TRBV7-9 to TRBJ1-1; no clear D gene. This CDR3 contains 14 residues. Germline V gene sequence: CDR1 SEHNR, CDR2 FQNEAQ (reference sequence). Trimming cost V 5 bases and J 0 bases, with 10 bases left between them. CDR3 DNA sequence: TGTGCCAGCAGCCCTAACACGGTGAACACTGAAGCTTTCTTT. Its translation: CASSPNTVNTEAFF.

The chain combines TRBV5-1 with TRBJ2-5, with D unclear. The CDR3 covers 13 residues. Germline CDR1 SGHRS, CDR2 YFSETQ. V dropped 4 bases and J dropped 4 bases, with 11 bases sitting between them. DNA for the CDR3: TGCGCCAGCAGCGCCCTTGTAGGAGAGACCCAGTACTTC. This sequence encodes CASSALVGETQYF.